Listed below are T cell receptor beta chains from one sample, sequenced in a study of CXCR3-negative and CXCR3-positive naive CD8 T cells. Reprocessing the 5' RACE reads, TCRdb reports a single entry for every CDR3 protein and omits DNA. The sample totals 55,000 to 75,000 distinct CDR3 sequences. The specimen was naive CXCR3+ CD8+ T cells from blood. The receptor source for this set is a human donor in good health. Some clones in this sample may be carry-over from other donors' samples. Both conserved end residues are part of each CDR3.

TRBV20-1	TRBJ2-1	CSARDMKGVEYNEQFF
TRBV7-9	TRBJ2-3	CASSPKAGTGDTQYF
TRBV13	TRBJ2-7	CASSLLGEAPYEQYF
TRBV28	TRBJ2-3	CASSFLPITQLAGDDTQYF
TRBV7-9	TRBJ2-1	CAGSSMGGAYNEQFF
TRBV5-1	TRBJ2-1	CASSFVAPFGKAGQYNEQFF
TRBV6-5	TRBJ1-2	CASSYRGSARGYGYTF
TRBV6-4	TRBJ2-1	CASSPGTQEQFF
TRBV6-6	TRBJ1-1	CASSYLEAEAFF
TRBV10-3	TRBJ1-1	CAISEPLTSWNTEAFF
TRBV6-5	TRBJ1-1	CASSYSRGSTEAFF
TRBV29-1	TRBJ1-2	CSGWDGYYGYTF
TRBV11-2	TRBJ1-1	CASSPPGTGNTEAFF
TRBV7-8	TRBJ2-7	CASSGRDRAPEPYEQYF
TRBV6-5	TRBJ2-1	CASTYIAGGNNEQFF
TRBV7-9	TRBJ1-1	CASSLALLVEAFF
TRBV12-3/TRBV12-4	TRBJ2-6	CASSFRPSGANVLTF
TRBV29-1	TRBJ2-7	CSASGGDNSYEQYF
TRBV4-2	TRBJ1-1	CASSRGGIEAFF
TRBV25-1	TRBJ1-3	CASTPSSSGNTIYF
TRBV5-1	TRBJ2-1	CASRWTAEYNEQFF
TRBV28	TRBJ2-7	CASSQWTGEFSKQYF
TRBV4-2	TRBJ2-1	CASSQGPEGNEQFF
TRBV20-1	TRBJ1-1	CSARPGHLNTEAFF
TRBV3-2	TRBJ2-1	CASSSPGHPRDEQFF
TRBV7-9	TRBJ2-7	CASSGGLYEQYF
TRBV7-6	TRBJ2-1	CASSFPLAGGDNEQFF
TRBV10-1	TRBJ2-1	CASSEGRLYNEQFF
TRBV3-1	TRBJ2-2	CASSLNGGELFF
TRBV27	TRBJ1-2	CASSRQGDYGYTF
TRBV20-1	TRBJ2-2	CSAIRDRNTGELFF
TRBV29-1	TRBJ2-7	CSVVKEYEQYF
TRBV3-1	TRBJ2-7	CASSQGSGGPYEQYF
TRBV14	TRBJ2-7	CASSQVGGPSSYEQYF
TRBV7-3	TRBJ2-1	CASSSTGGAYNEQFF
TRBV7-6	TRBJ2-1	CASSLGDSHNEQFF
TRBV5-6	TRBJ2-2	CASSLAFQGSTGELFF
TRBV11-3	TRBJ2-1	CASSARGPYNEQFF
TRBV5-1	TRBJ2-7	CASSSTYEQYF
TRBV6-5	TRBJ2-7	CASSYSPSRAHEQYF
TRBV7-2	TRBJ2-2	CASSPWVGSGTGELFF
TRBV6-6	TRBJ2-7	CASSYADLSYEQYF
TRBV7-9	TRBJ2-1	CASPVSDNEQFF
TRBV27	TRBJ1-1	CASSLVRERGAEAFF
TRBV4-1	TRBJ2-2	CASSQVAGEETGELFF
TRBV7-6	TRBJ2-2	CASSLVGGPENTGELFF
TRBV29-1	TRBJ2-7	CSVVMGSREQYF
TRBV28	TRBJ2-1	CASSFDLSRSAGISYNEQFF
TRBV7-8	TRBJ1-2	CASSLERQLTGYGYTF
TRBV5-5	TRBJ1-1	CASTLKYGLEAFF
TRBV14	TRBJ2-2	CASSQVGDRNTGELFF
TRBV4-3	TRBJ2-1	CASSQEAGLYNEQFF
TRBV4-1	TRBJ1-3	CASSHPGGVNTIYF
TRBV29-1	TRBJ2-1	CSCGEGPVDEQFF